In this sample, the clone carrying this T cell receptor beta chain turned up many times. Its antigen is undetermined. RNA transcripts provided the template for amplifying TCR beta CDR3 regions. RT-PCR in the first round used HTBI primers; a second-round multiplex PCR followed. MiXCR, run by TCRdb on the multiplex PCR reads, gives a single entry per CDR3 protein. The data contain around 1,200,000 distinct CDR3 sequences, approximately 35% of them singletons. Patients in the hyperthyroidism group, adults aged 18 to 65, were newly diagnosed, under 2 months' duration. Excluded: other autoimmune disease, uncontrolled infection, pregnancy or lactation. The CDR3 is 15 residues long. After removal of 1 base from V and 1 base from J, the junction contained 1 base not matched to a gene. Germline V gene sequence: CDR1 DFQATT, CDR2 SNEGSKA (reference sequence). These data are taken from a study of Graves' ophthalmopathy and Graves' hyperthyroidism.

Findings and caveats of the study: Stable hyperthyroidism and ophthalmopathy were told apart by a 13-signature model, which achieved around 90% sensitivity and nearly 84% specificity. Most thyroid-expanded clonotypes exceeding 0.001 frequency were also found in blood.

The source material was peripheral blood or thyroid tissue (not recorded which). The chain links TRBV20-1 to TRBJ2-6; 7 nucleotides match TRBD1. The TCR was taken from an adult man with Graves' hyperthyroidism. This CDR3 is CSARVQGSGANVLTF. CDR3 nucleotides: TGCAGTGCTAGAGTACAGGGGTCTGGGGCCAACGTCCTGACTTTC.